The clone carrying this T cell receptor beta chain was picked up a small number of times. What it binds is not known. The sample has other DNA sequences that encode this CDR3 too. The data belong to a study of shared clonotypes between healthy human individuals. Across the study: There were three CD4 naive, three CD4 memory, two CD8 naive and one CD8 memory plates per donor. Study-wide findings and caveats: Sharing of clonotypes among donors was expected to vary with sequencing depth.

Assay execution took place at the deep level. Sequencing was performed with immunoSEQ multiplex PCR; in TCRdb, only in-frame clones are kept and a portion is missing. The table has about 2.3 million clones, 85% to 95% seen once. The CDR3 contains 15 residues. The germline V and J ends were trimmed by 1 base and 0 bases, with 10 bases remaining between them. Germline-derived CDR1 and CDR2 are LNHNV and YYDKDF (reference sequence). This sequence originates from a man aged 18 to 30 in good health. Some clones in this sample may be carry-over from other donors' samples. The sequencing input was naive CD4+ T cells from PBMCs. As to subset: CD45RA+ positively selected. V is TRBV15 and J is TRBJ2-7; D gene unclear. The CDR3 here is CATSRAGRGSYEQYF. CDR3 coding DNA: TGTGCCACCAGCAGAGCCGGACGTGGCTCCTACGAGCAGTACTTC. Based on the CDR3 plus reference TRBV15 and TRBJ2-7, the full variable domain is DAMVIQNPRYQVTQFGKPVTLSCSQTLNHNVMYWYQQKSSQAPKLLFHYYDKDFNNEADTPDNFQSRRPNTSFCFLDIRSPGLGDTAMYLCATSRAGRGSYEQYFGPGTRLTVT.